Listed below are T cell receptor beta chains from one sample, sequenced in a study of control samples from healthy donors and cancer patients. Assay used: immunoSEQ multiplex PCR; TCRdb lists only in-frame clones, some missing. Of 80,000 to 85,000 clones listed, about 88% were seen once; the top ten hold 4.5% to 6%. Sequenced: blood. These receptors all come from a woman aged 50 to 60 in good health. Each CDR3 is given with its conserved first and last residue. The order of the fields is V gene, D gene, clone size, J gene, CDR3 protein, CDR3 DNA. D genes are given only for firm matches. Part of the rows lack a size; the others show once, few, many or a class for expanded clones.

TRBV5-1,.,.,TRBJ2-2,CASSLKVMPGELFF,TGCGCCAGCAGCTTGAAGGTCATGCCCGGGGAGCTGTTTTTT
TRBV12-5,TRBD2,.,TRBJ2-3,CASGGLVGDTQYF,TGTGCTAGTGGTGGACTAGTTGGAGATACGCAGTATTTT
TRBV5-4,TRBD2,few,TRBJ2-7,CASSLSGGAYEQYF,TGTGCCAGCAGCTTGTCGGGAGGAGCCTACGAGCAGTACTTC
TRBV5-6,.,once,TRBJ1-6,CASSLHGAGTLHF,TGTGCCAGCAGCTTGCACGGCGCGGGCACCCTCCACTTT
TRBV5-6,.,once,TRBJ2-4,CASSLTGTLGNIQYF,TGTGCCAGCAGCTTGACCGGGACTCTAGGGAACATTCAGTACTTC
TRBV6-5,.,once,TRBJ2-7,CASSRGAPYEQYF,TGTGCCAGCAGTCGCGGCGCCCCCTACGAGCAGTACTTC
TRBV6-5,.,medium-sized,TRBJ1-5,CASSYPGADQPQHF,TGTGCCAGCAGTTACCCGGGGGCCGATCAGCCCCAGCATTTT
TRBV6-1,.,.,TRBJ2-6,CASSETGSGANVLTF,TGTGCCAGCAGTGAAACAGGATCAGGGGCCAACGTCCTGACTTTC
TRBV12-3/TRBV12-4,.,.,TRBJ1-1,CASRFSWAEAFF,TGTGCCAGCCGCTTCAGCTGGGCTGAAGCTTTCTTT
TRBV19,.,once,TRBJ1-1,CASTMGGFSTEAFF,TGTGCCAGTACCATGGGCGGATTCAGCACTGAAGCTTTCTTT